Shown below are 20 T cell receptor beta chains from a single sample sequenced in a study of cytomegalovirus exposure and HLA in healthy donors. Sequencing was performed with immunoSEQ multiplex PCR; in TCRdb, only in-frame clones are kept and a portion is missing. The data contain 200,000 to 250,000 clones, over 75% of them seen just once; the ten biggest clones take up approximately 2%. The sample taken for sequencing was PBMCs. All receptors derive from a woman under 30 in good health and CMV-seropositive.

This clone was detected once. The genes are TRBV4-1 and TRBJ2-3; 9 bases match TRBD2. This CDR3 comprises 16 residues. V trimming: 2 bases; J trimming: 1 base; junction bases outside the gene matches: 4. Germline CDR1 MGHRA, CDR2 YSYEKL. The CDR3 DNA sequence: TGCGCCAGCAGCCAATCACCTAGCGGGGGCACAGATACGCAGTATTTT. Encoded protein: CASSQSPSGGTDTQYF.

This clone showed up just once. The chain links TRBV7-9 to TRBJ1-1; 8 bases are a match to TRBD1. V shed 1 base, J shed 8 bases, and the junction held 0 bases outside the gene matches. Germline V gene sequence: CDR1 SEHNR, CDR2 FQNEAQ (reference sequence). This CDR3 region has 12 residues. The CDR3, as DNA: TGTGCCAGCAGCTTAGGACAGGGGGAAGCTTTCTTT. Translating it yields CASSLGQGEAFF.

The chain recombines TRBV7-2 with TRBJ2-7, with a possible D match to TRBD1 (5 bases). This CDR3 has 13 amino acids. Germline values: CDR1 SGHTA, CDR2 FQGNSA. V lost 4 bases, J lost 3 bases, and 10 bases lay in between. CDR3 sequence reads: CASSYGRVYEQYF. The CDR3 bases are TGTGCCAGCAGCTACGGCAGGGTCTACGAGCAGTACTTC. Complete variable domain (other parts from reference TRBV7-2 and TRBJ2-7): GAGVSQSPSNKVTEKGKDVELRCDPISGHTALYWYRQSLGQGLEFLIYFQGNSAPDKSGLPSDRFSAERTGGSVSTLTIQRTQQEDSAVYLCASSYGRVYEQYFGPGTRLTVT.

The gene calls are TRBV4-1 and TRBJ2-7; weak D call: TRBD2 (6 bases). The CDR3 runs to 15 residues. In germline, CDR1 is MGHRA, CDR2 YSYEKL. With 0 bases removed from V and 3 bases from J, the gap between germline ends came to 12 bases. This chain's CDR3 is CASSQDLAEDYEQYF. The CDR3 nucleotides are TGCGCCAGCAGCCAAGACTTAGCGGAGGACTACGAGCAGTACTTC.

This clone was recorded once. This chain joins TRBV15 and TRBJ1-3; D perhaps matches TRBD1 (5 bases). From germline, CDR1 is LNHNV and CDR2 YYDKDF (reference sequence). V was pared by 8 bases and J by 0 bases, with 11 bases between. The CDR3 has 14 residues. The CDR3 DNA sequence: TGTGCCACCTCTGTCCAGGGCTCTGGAAACACCATATATTTT. Its protein is CATSVQGSGNTIYF. The variable domain in full, with the rest retrieved from reference TRBV15 and TRBJ1-3, is DAMVIQNPRYQVTQFGKPVTLSCSQTLNHNVMYWYQQKSSQAPKLLFHYYDKDFNNEADTPDNFQSRRPNTSFCFLDIRSPGLGDTAMYLCATSVQGSGNTIYFGEGSWLTVV.

The chain has TRBV2 and TRBJ2-1; the match to TRBD1 covers 7 bases. The CDR3 has 16 residues. With V trimmed by 4 bases and J by 7 bases, 13 bases remained unmatched. The V gene's germline CDR1 is SNHLY and CDR2 FYNNEI. CDR3 region: CASSGRRQGLANEQFF. The CDR3 DNA sequence: TGTGCCAGCAGTGGGAGGAGACAGGGCTTAGCAAATGAGCAGTTCTTC.

The CDR3 loop is CASSSLAGNSYEQYF. The CDR3 region has the DNA TGTGCCAGCAGTTCCCTAGCGGGCAACTCCTACGAGCAGTACTTC. The chain employs TRBV27 and TRBJ2-7; 8 nucleotides match TRBD2. CDR1 and CDR2 (germline): MNHEY, SMNVEV (reference sequence). This CDR3 comprises 15 residues. After removal of 4 bases from V and 0 bases from J, the junction contained 5 bases not matched to a gene.

V gene TRBV27 combines with J gene TRBJ1-2, with TRBD1 identical over 9 bases. CDR1 and CDR2 (germline): MNHEY, SMNVEV (reference sequence). The trim removed 3 bases at V and 0 bases at J, leaving 2 bases unmatched. The CDR3 is made up of 15 amino acids. DNA of the CDR3: TGTGCCAGCAGTTTTGGACAGGGGACTAACTATGGCTACACCTTC. This translates into CASSFGQGTNYGYTF.

This chain joins TRBV7-2 and TRBJ1-3; the D is unclear. Germline V gene lookup returns CDR1 SGHTA and CDR2 FQGNSA. CDR3 size: 14 residues. Deletions cut 1 base from V and 4 bases from J, with 8 bases between. The CDR3 spells CASSLVSSGNTIYF. The CDR3 coding sequence is TGTGCCAGCAGCTTAGTTTCGTCCGGAAACACCATATATTTT. The full variable domain, rest sourced from reference TRBV7-2 and TRBJ1-3, is GAGVSQSPSNKVTEKGKDVELRCDPISGHTALYWYRQSLGQGLEFLIYFQGNSAPDKSGLPSDRFSAERTGGSVSTLTIQRTQQEDSAVYLCASSLVSSGNTIYFGEGSWLTVV.

This clone has only one observation. CDR3 nucleotides: TGTGCCAGCAGCTTAGTGGAGCTAGCGGGATTAGCCAAAAACATTCAGTACTTC. Its protein product is CASSLVELAGLAKNIQYF. The J gene is TRBJ2-4, the V gene TRBV7-9; 9 nucleotides line up with TRBD2. CDR1 and CDR2 (germline): SEHNR, FQNEAQ (reference sequence). The CDR3 consists of 18 residues. J gave up 0 bases and V 1 base, and 7 bases lay outside the gene matches.

Remarks on this clone: Different DNA sequences within this sample yield the same CDR3. This chain joins TRBV2 and TRBJ2-5; tentative D call: TRBD2 (5 bases). CDR3 size: 12 residues. Germline CDR1 and CDR2: SNHLY and FYNNEI. Trimming took off 6 bases at V and 0 bases at J, with 5 bases between the two ends. The CDR3 DNA sequence: TGTGCCAGCAGGGACTACCAAGAGACCCAGTACTTC. Its translation is CASRDYQETQYF.

This clone has only one observation. This chain connects TRBV6-1 to TRBJ1-2; D might be TRBD1 (5 bases). The V gene's germline CDR1 is MNHNS and CDR2 SASEGT. With 4 bases removed from V and 3 bases from J, the gap between germline ends came to 15 bases. The CDR3 is 15 amino acids. This CDR3 reads CASSASDSWDYGYTF. The DNA of the CDR3 is TGTGCCAGCAGTGCAAGCGACAGCTGGGACTATGGCTACACCTTC.

In regard to this clone: Other DNA sequences in this specimen translate into the identical CDR3. The chain combines TRBV5-1 with TRBJ1-2; TRBD1 matches at 7 bases. The ends lost 3 bases at V and 2 bases at J; junction bases unmatched: 4. Germline V gives CDR1 SGHRS, CDR2 YFSETQ. The CDR3 contains 14 residues. The CDR3 reads CASSSTGRNYGYTF. The DNA for the CDR3 is TGCGCCAGCAGCTCGACAGGGAGAAACTATGGCTACACCTTC.

This sequence joins TRBV11-2 and TRBJ1-2, with 8 bases aligning to TRBD1. V trimming: 4 bases; J trimming: 2 bases; junction bases outside the gene matches: 9. CDR3 length: 16 residues. CDR1 SGHAT and CDR2 FQNNGV come from the germline V gene. CDR3 residues: CASSSEPGQANYGYTF. CDR3 DNA: TGTGCCAGCAGCTCTGAACCGGGACAGGCGAACTATGGCTACACCTTC. The whole variable domain, remainder taken from reference TRBV11-2 and TRBJ1-2, is EAGVAQSPRYKIIEKRQSVAFWCNPISGHATLYWYQQILGQGPKLLIQFQNNGVVDDSQLPKDRFSAERLKGVDSTLKIQPAKLEDSAVYLCASSSEPGQANYGYTFGSGTRLTVV.

The V call is TRBV7-9, the J call TRBJ1-5; 7 nucleotides align to TRBD1. Looked up from germline, CDR1 is SEHNR and CDR2 is FQNEAQ (reference sequence). CDR3 length: 17 residues. V lost 5 bases, J lost 5 bases, and 15 bases stayed unmatched. Written as DNA, the CDR3 is TGTGCCAGCAGCGCAAAGGTGATAGGACAGGTGGATCAGCCCCAGCATTTT. It yields the protein CASSAKVIGQVDQPQHF. Combining the CDR3 with reference TRBV7-9 and TRBJ1-5 gives the whole variable domain DTGVSQNPRHKITKRGQNVTFRCDPISEHNRLYWYRQTLGQGPEFLTYFQNEAQLEKSRLLSDRFSAERPKGSFSTLEIQRTEQGDSAMYLCASSAKVIGQVDQPQHFGDGTRLSIL.

This clone was counted once. J is TRBJ1-5 and V is TRBV27, with D possibly being TRBD1 (5 bases). Germline CDR1 is MNHEY and CDR2 is SMNVEV (reference sequence). The CDR3 runs 14 residues. With 3 bases removed from V and 6 bases from J, the gap between germline ends came to 12 bases. The CDR3 region has the DNA TGTGCCAGCAGTTTGCAGGGTTCGGGTCAGCCCCAGCATTTT. Translating gives CASSLQGSGQPQHF.

The CDR3: CASSRTGYEQYF. In DNA, the CDR3 is TGTGCCAGCAGCAGGACAGGGTACGAGCAGTACTTC. J is TRBJ2-7 and V is TRBV6-6, with 8 bases fitting TRBD1. The germline V gene has CDR1 MNHNY and CDR2 SVGAGI (reference sequence). This CDR3 spans 12 amino acids. Trimming cost V 6 bases and J 4 bases; bases outside gene matches: 2.

The CDR3, as DNA: TGCGCCAGCAGTGAGGGGACAACTAGCAATCAGCCCCAGCATTTT. Protein product: CASSEGTTSNQPQHF. The chain uses TRBV10-2 and TRBJ1-5; D perhaps matches TRBD1 (6 bases). V was cut by 2 bases and J by 0 bases, with 8 bases left in between. Germline V gene lookup returns CDR1 WSHSY and CDR2 SAAADI. The CDR3 spans 15 residues.

V usage is TRBV14 and J usage is TRBJ1-2, with 8 bases that match TRBD1. Trimming removed 2 bases from V and 4 bases from J; junction bases left unmatched: 0. The germline CDR1 and CDR2 sequences are SGHDN and FVKESK. The CDR3 runs to 13 residues. CDR3 in amino acids: CASSQQGAYGYTF. For the CDR3, the DNA is TGTGCCAGCAGCCAACAGGGGGCCTATGGCTACACCTTC.

This chain connects TRBV27 to TRBJ1-3; D is unresolved. The CDR3 contains 13 residues. The V end lost 0 bases, the J end lost 4 bases, and 4 bases lay between the germline ends. From germline, CDR1 is MNHEY and CDR2 SMNVEV (reference sequence). CDR3 coding DNA: TGTGCCAGCAGTTTATCAATAGGAAACACCATATATTTT. This gives the protein CASSLSIGNTIYF.